The 23 T cell receptor beta chains below were found in one sample sequenced in a study of cytomegalovirus exposure and HLA in healthy donors. The repertoire was sequenced with immunoSEQ multiplex PCR; TCRdb's copy has only in-frame clones and lacks some. The table shows 250,000 to 350,000 clones, with around 86% occurring only once. Source material: PBMCs. These receptors all come from a woman between 18 and 29 years old in good health and CMV-seronegative.

This clone appeared once. This chain joins TRBV7-2 and TRBJ2-1, with 9 bases identical to TRBD1. The junction had 5 bases not matched to a gene; V was cut back by 5 bases and J by 0 bases. From germline, CDR1 is SGHTA and CDR2 FQGNSA. CDR3 length: 16 amino acids. The CDR3 nucleotides read TGTGCCAGCAGCCGAGGGACAGGGAACTCCTACAATGAGCAGTTCTTC. This gives the protein CASSRGTGNSYNEQFF.

Details on this clone: Other nucleotide sequences from this sample produce the same CDR3. CDR3 bases: TGTGCCAGCAGTGGGCTAGCAGCCAGCACAGATACGCAGTATTTT. Translation gives CASSGLAASTDTQYF. V gene TRBV2 combines with J gene TRBJ2-3, with D possibly matching TRBD2 (5 bases). The germline V gene encodes CDR1 SNHLY and CDR2 FYNNEI. V lost 4 bases, J lost 0 bases, and 11 bases lay in between. CDR3 length: 15 amino acids.

The V call is TRBV4-3, the J call TRBJ2-2; D possibly corresponds to TRBD1 (5 bases). V gave up 0 bases and J gave up 5 bases, with 13 bases separating them. The germline gives CDR1 LGHNA, CDR2 YSLEER. This CDR3 is 16 amino acids long. CDR3 coding DNA: TGCGCCAGCAGCCAAGAAGGGGCAGTCACAACCGGGGAGCTGTTTTTT. It encodes CASSQEGAVTTGELFF.

The rearrangement uses TRBV28 and TRBJ2-5; 11 nucleotides align to TRBD1. The germline CDR1 and CDR2 sequences are MDHEN and SYDVKM. The CDR3 spans 17 residues. V gave up 6 bases and J gave up 4 bases; unmatched junction bases: 13. The DNA of the CDR3 is TGTGCCAGCAGGGGGACATTGGGACAGGGGGAAGGAGAGACCCAGTACTTC. Amino acids: CASRGTLGQGEGETQYF.

This clone was counted a single time. J is TRBJ1-3 and V is TRBV6-1; possible D gene TRBD1, 5 bases. The CDR3 extends over 18 amino acids. Trimming pared 2 bases from V and 0 bases from J, leaving 17 bases between. Germline V lookup: CDR1 MNHNS, CDR2 SASEGT. The CDR3 here is CASSESLGAANSGNTIYF. Written as DNA, the CDR3 is TGTGCCAGCAGTGAATCTTTAGGGGCAGCCAACTCTGGAAACACCATATATTTT.

This chain connects TRBV30 to TRBJ2-1, with 7 bases aligning to TRBD1. This CDR3 spans 15 amino acids. CDR1 and CDR2 (germline): GTSNPN, SVGIG (reference sequence). V lost 1 base to trimming and J lost 2 bases; unmatched junction nucleotides: 5. The CDR3 spells CAWSARGNPYNEQFF. In DNA, the CDR3 is TGTGCCTGGAGTGCCAGGGGGAACCCCTACAATGAGCAGTTCTTC.

The genes are TRBV6-1 and TRBJ1-3, with D unclear. The CDR3 is made up of 15 amino acids. V was cut by 3 bases and J by 0 bases, with 9 bases left in between. Per germline, CDR1 MNHNS and CDR2 SASEGT. CDR3 sequence: CASSDWLDSGNTIYF. The DNA for the CDR3 is TGTGCCAGCAGTGACTGGCTCGACTCTGGAAACACCATATATTTT.

The V gene is TRBV4-3, the J gene TRBJ1-4; 10 bases align to TRBD1. Trimming at V came to 0 bases and at J to 9 bases, leaving 4 bases not matched to a gene. This CDR3 spans 15 amino acids. Germline values: CDR1 LGHNA, CDR2 YSLEER. Here the CDR3 reads CASSQDMGQGKKLFF. The CDR3 nucleotides read TGCGCCAGCAGCCAAGATATGGGACAGGGGAAAAAACTGTTTTTT.

The genes are TRBV4-1 and TRBJ1-2; D is ambiguous. Germline V gives CDR1 MGHRA, CDR2 YSYEKL. This CDR3 has 13 residues. Deletions cut 3 bases from V and 3 bases from J, with 8 bases between. The CDR3 protein is CASSQGEDYGYTF. For the CDR3, the DNA is TGCGCCAGCAGCCAGGGAGAGGACTATGGCTACACCTTC.

The chain is built from TRBV5-6 and TRBJ2-3; TRBD2 matches 14 bases. The CDR3 loop spans 16 amino acids. Germline values: CDR1 SGHDT, CDR2 YYEEEE. Trimming removed 4 bases from V and 3 bases from J; junction bases left unmatched: 4. Written as DNA, the CDR3 is TGTGCCAGCAGCCAGACTAGCGGGAGGGCTACAGATACGCAGTATTTT. Protein sequence: CASSQTSGRATDTQYF.

In the case of this clone: The junction shows a germline mismatch at one end, possibly a read error. This rearrangement joins TRBV7-7 to TRBJ2-7, with D maybe TRBD2 (5 bases). Looked up from germline, CDR1 is SSHAT and CDR2 is FNYEAQ (reference sequence). This CDR3 has 15 residues. CDR3 sequence: CASSLANLPGYEQYF. The CDR3 DNA reads as TGTGCTAGCAGCTTAGCGAATCTCCCCGGCTACGAGCAGTACTTC.

This clone was seen only once. The chain uses TRBV11-2 and TRBJ2-7; 7 bases fit TRBD1. There are 15 residues in the CDR3. The J segment lost 5 bases and the V segment lost 5 bases, leaving 12 bases of the junction unmatched. Per germline, CDR1 SGHAT and CDR2 FQNNGV. The CDR3 region has the DNA TGTGCCAGCAGCCCTAGCAGACAGGGTAAGCACGAGCAGTACTTC. Its translation: CASSPSRQGKHEQYF.

The gene calls are TRBV11-3 and TRBJ2-7, with 7 bases identical to TRBD1. The CDR3 contains 13 residues. Germline CDR1 is SGHNT and CDR2 is YENEEA. Trimming at V came to 6 bases and at J to 2 bases, leaving 4 bases not matched to a gene. CDR3 sequence: CASSFTGAYEQYF. CDR3 nucleotides: TGTGCCAGCAGTTTTACAGGGGCCTACGAGCAGTACTTC. The full variable domain, in which reference TRBV11-3 and TRBJ2-7 provide the parts outside the CDR3, is EAGVVQSPRYKIIEKKQPVAFWCNPISGHNTLYWYLQNLGQGPELLIRYENEEAVDDSQLPKDRFSAERLKGVDSTLKIQPAELGDSAVYLCASSFTGAYEQYFGPGTRLTVT.

CDR3 in DNA: TGCGCCAGCAGCCTCGGGACTAGCGGGAGTTGGTCCTACGAGCAGTACTTC. It yields the protein CASSLGTSGSWSYEQYF. The J gene is TRBJ2-7, the V gene TRBV4-1; 14 bases align to TRBD2. Looked up from germline, CDR1 is MGHRA and CDR2 is YSYEKL. The CDR3 has 17 amino acids. The V and J ends lost 4 bases and 1 base, in that order; junction bases with no gene match: 6.

This clone was recorded only once. DNA of the CDR3: TGCGCCAGCAGCCAAGATCCCACAGGGTGGTTAGGGACTGAAGCTTTCTTT. It codes for CASSQDPTGWLGTEAFF. This rearrangement joins TRBV4-1 to TRBJ1-1; TRBD1 is a possible D gene (6 bases). The V gene's germline CDR1 is MGHRA and CDR2 YSYEKL. Trimming removed 0 bases from V and 5 bases from J, with 19 bases in between. CDR3 length: 17 amino acids.

A few counts support this clone. The rearrangement uses TRBV6-5 and TRBJ1-1; 7 nucleotides align to TRBD1. The germline V gene has CDR1 MNHEY and CDR2 SVGAGI. This CDR3 comprises 14 residues. V was pared by 6 bases and J by 3 bases, with 7 bases of the junction left unmatched. The CDR3 sequence: CASSKQGWDTEAFF. The CDR3 DNA sequence: TGTGCCAGCAGCAAACAGGGGTGGGACACTGAAGCTTTCTTT.

With regard to this clone: Relative to the germline gene, one junction end is altered; a read error may explain this. V is TRBV4-1 and J is TRBJ2-1; 7 bases line up with TRBD2. The germline CDR1 and CDR2 sequences are MGHRA and YSYEKL. CDR3 length: 12 residues. The CDR3 bases are TGCGCCAGCAGCCAAGATGCGGGGGATTGGATCTTC. This codes for CASSQDAGDWIF.

The rearrangement links TRBV4-3 to TRBJ2-1; tentatively, D is TRBD2 (5 bases). V lost 0 bases and J 3 bases, leaving 9 bases between the germline ends. Germline CDR1 is LGHNA and CDR2 is YSLEER. This CDR3 is 15 amino acids long. CDR3: CASSQELESYNEQFF. Here the CDR3 DNA reads TGCGCCAGCAGCCAAGAACTAGAAAGCTACAATGAGCAGTTCTTC.

The genes are TRBV29-1 and TRBJ2-6; 10 nucleotides match TRBD1. The CDR3 covers 16 residues. J gave up 0 bases and V 6 bases, and 5 bases lay outside the gene matches. Germline assignment: CDR1 SQVTM and CDR2 ANQGSEA. CDR3 amino acids: CSVPGQGNSGANVLTF. The CDR3 DNA is TGCAGCGTCCCGGGACAGGGGAACTCTGGGGCCAACGTCCTGACTTTC.

The chain joins TRBV28 to TRBJ2-5, with D possibly TRBD1 on 5 matching bases. Germline CDR1 is MDHEN and CDR2 is SYDVKM. This CDR3 comprises 14 residues. Trimming stripped 5 bases from V and 6 bases from J, with 16 bases between. The CDR3 DNA reads TGTGCCAGCAGTGGCGAAAGGGGCATAAAGACCCAGTACTTC. As protein: CASSGERGIKTQYF.

The genes are TRBV28 and TRBJ2-7, with TRBD2 matching over 10 bases. This CDR3 is built from 14 residues. The germline gives CDR1 MDHEN, CDR2 SYDVKM. Losses at the gene ends were 4 bases for V and 0 bases for J; bases not matched to a gene: 0. CDR3 sequence reads: CASSSSGSSYEQYF. The CDR3 region has the DNA TGTGCCAGCAGTTCTAGCGGGAGCTCCTACGAGCAGTACTTC.

In its sample, this clone was seen a few times. The chain links TRBV6-5 to TRBJ1-3; weak D call: TRBD1 (5 bases). V lost 0 bases to trimming and J lost 0 bases, with 9 bases between them. This CDR3 region has 16 residues. Germline loops: CDR1 MNHEY, CDR2 SVGAGI. The CDR3 loop reads CASSYSSGGSGNTIYF. The CDR3 bases are TGTGCCAGCAGTTACTCCTCCGGGGGCTCTGGAAACACCATATATTTT.

The chain couples TRBV7-2 to TRBJ1-2, with D maybe TRBD1 (6 bases). Germline loops: CDR1 SGHTA, CDR2 FQGNSA. The CDR3 consists of 15 residues. Trimming took off 5 bases at V and 4 bases at J, with 17 bases between the two ends. CDR3 sequence: CASSPRGPSGYGYTF. CDR3 DNA: TGTGCCAGCAGCCCCAGGGGACCTTCTGGCTATGGCTACACCTTC.